Each of the 25 T cell receptor beta chains below was sequenced from the same sample in a study of blood T cell repertoires in COVID-19 (dated by TCRdb to the early 2020s). The method behind the library was the immunoSEQ multiplex PCR assay. Held by TCRdb, this immuneACCESS table contains in-frame sequences only and omits some clones. Under half of the omission traces to an unresolved V gene where checked; the cause of the rest is unknown. The sample includes roughly 63,000 clones, with approximately 88% observed a single time. Less than 2.5% of the sample is held by the ten biggest clonotypes. Sample: peripheral blood. The receptors were gathered from a human donor in a cohort sampled during active COVID-19.

The J gene is TRBJ2-7, the V gene TRBV9; weak D call: TRBD1 (6 bases). With 4 bases removed from V and 3 bases from J, the gap between germline ends came to 17 bases. The germline gives CDR1 SGDLS, CDR2 YYNGEE. The length of the CDR3 is 15 residues. The CDR3 region has the DNA TGTGCCAGCAGCCCCCGGACAGAAAATCGCTACGAGCAGTACTTC. Translation gives CASSPRTENRYEQYF.

The chain recombines TRBV9 with TRBJ2-1; D is perhaps TRBD1 (5 bases). The CDR3 is 15 residues long. CDR1 and CDR2 from the germline V gene are SGDLS and YYNGEE. V lost 0 bases, J lost 0 bases, and 7 bases lay in between. CDR3 in amino acids: CASSVEGYSYNEQFF. In DNA form, the CDR3 reads TGTGCCAGCAGCGTAGAGGGGTACTCCTACAATGAGCAGTTCTTC. Full variable domain (remainder filled in from reference TRBV9 and TRBJ2-1): DSGVTQTPKHLITATGQRVTLRCSPRSGDLSVYWYQQSLDQGLQFLIQYYNGEERAKGNILERFSAQQFPDLHSELNLSSLELGDSALYFCASSVEGYSYNEQFFGPGTRLTVL.

CDR3 nucleotides: TGTGCCAGTAGTATTCAAGGGGGACCGCAGTATTTT. Amino acid sequence: CASSIQGGPQYF. The chain carries TRBV19 and TRBJ2-3; a possible D gene is TRBD1 (6 bases). Trimming took off 3 bases at V and 10 bases at J, with 11 bases between the two ends. This CDR3 has 12 residues. Looked up from germline, CDR1 is LNHDA and CDR2 is SQIVND (reference sequence).

The chain recombines TRBV29-1 with TRBJ1-2; no reliable D call. The CDR3 runs 14 residues. CDR1 is SQVTM and CDR2 is ANQGSEA in the germline V gene. V was pared by 3 bases and J by 1 base, with 12 bases between. The chain's CDR3 is CSVEGEEDNYGYTF. CDR3 nucleotide sequence: TGCAGCGTTGAGGGAGAGGAAGATAACTATGGCTACACCTTC.

The chain is built from TRBV5-1 and TRBJ2-7; 10 positions agree with TRBD1. CDR1 is SGHRS and CDR2 is YFSETQ in the germline V gene. The J segment lost 12 bases and the V segment lost 0 bases, leaving 6 bases of the junction unmatched. The CDR3 length is 13 residues. The CDR3 sequence is CASSLVGTGDLYF. The CDR3 nucleotides are TGCGCCAGCAGCTTGGTGGGGACAGGGGATTTGTACTTC.

This clone occurred many times. This chain connects TRBV27 to TRBJ2-5; TRBD1 aligns across 8 bases. CDR1 and CDR2 (germline): MNHEY, SMNVEV (reference sequence). This CDR3 spans 12 amino acids. J lost 5 bases, V lost 6 bases, and 2 bases had no gene match. The CDR3 loop is CASSRGQETQYF. The CDR3 region has the DNA TGTGCCAGCAGCAGGGGGCAGGAGACCCAGTACTTC.

J is TRBJ2-5 and V is TRBV6-5; 9 bases agree with TRBD1. Germline CDR1 reads MNHEY; CDR2 reads SVGAGI. Germline trimming cut 5 bases from V and 5 bases from J; bases unmatched to any gene: 3. The CDR3 spans 13 residues. The DNA of the CDR3 is TGTGCCAGCAGTAAGACAGGGGGTGAGACCCAGTACTTC. Its translation is CASSKTGGETQYF.

V and J are TRBV18 and TRBJ2-7; D is undetermined. The germline V gene encodes CDR1 KGHSH and CDR2 LQKENI. The V end was cut by 0 bases, the J end by 6 bases, with 12 bases between. CDR3 length equals 14 residues. For the CDR3, the DNA is TGTGCCAGCTCACCACCAAATTTGTTAATCGAGCAGTACTTC. This gives the protein CASSPPNLLIEQYF.

This rearrangement joins TRBV7-9 to TRBJ1-2, with D possibly matching TRBD1 (6 bases). Trimming left V 6 bases short and J 8 bases short, with 19 bases between. The CDR3 consists of 14 residues. CDR1 SEHNR and CDR2 FQNEAQ come from the germline V gene (reference sequence). The CDR3 reads CASRPIGGDKGYTF. The DNA for the CDR3 is TGTGCCAGCAGACCGATTGGGGGGGACAAAGGCTACACCTTC.

This chain links TRBV18 with TRBJ1-1; D is undetermined. V shed 3 bases and J shed 2 bases, with 13 bases lying between them. Germline V gives CDR1 KGHSH, CDR2 LQKENI. The CDR3 consists of 15 residues. The CDR3 region is CASSPLSTGNTEAFF. The CDR3 DNA sequence: TGTGCCAGCTCACCCCTCTCGACGGGTAACACTGAAGCTTTCTTT.

J is TRBJ2-7 and V is TRBV28; D is ambiguous. CDR3 size: 14 residues. Germline assignment: CDR1 MDHEN and CDR2 SYDVKM. Deletions cut 5 bases from V and 0 bases from J, with 11 bases between. The chain's CDR3 is CASSTSPSSYEQYF. The CDR3, as DNA: TGTGCCAGCAGTACGAGCCCGAGCTCCTACGAGCAGTACTTC.

The chain is built from TRBV27 and TRBJ2-3, with D tentatively TRBD1 (5 bases). Germline-derived CDR1 and CDR2 are MNHEY and SMNVEV (reference sequence). The CDR3 is 17 residues long. V lost 6 bases and J 5 bases, leaving 24 bases between the germline ends. The CDR3: CASSPGSTAPHQDTQYF. The CDR3 nucleotides are TGTGCCAGCAGCCCCGGCTCGACAGCGCCGCACCAAGATACGCAGTATTTT.

This clone was seen only once. The chain employs TRBV5-1 and TRBJ2-3, with D tentatively TRBD2 (6 bases). The V gene lost 4 bases and the J gene lost 0 bases, with 9 bases spanning the gap. This CDR3 has 14 residues. Germline lookup yields CDR1 SGHRS and CDR2 YFSETQ. CDR3 residues: CASSVAGSTDTQYF. As DNA, the CDR3 is TGCGCCAGCAGCGTTGCGGGGAGCACAGATACGCAGTATTTT.

J is TRBJ2-5 and V is TRBV27, with 7 bases lining up with TRBD2. Trimming took 6 bases from V and 4 from J; bases not matched to a gene: 5. Germline lookup yields CDR1 MNHEY and CDR2 SMNVEV (reference sequence). The CDR3 has 13 amino acids. Here the CDR3 DNA reads TGTGCCAGCAGGGGCGGCGGGGGAGAGACCCAGTACTTC. Protein: CASRGGGGETQYF.

The chain couples TRBV11-2 to TRBJ1-6, with 8 positions matching TRBD1. The CDR3 has 14 residues. The germline V gene has CDR1 SGHAT and CDR2 FQNNGV. Losses at the gene ends were 2 bases for V and 9 bases for J; bases not matched to a gene: 3. In DNA form, the CDR3 reads TGTGCCAGCAGCTTACAGGGGGCTGGTTCACCCCTCCACTTT. Translated: CASSLQGAGSPLHF.

This sequence joins TRBV6-5 and TRBJ1-1, with D uncertain. This CDR3 spans 15 amino acids. Trimming cost V 0 bases and J 4 bases, with 12 bases left between them. Germline V gene lookup returns CDR1 MNHEY and CDR2 SVGAGI. DNA for the CDR3: TGTGCCAGCAGTTACTCGACTCGGGGTGCCACTGAAGCTTTCTTT. Protein product: CASSYSTRGATEAFF.

The DNA for the CDR3 is TGTGCCAGCTGGACCCACGCAGGCGGGAACGGGGACTCTGAAGCTTTCTTT. Translating it yields CASWTHAGGNGDSEAFF. The chain couples TRBV7-9 to TRBJ1-1, with D maybe TRBD1 (5 bases). CDR1 is SEHNR and CDR2 is FQNEAQ in the germline V gene (reference sequence). Trimming stripped 8 bases from V and 6 bases from J, with 28 bases between. The CDR3 has 17 amino acids.

The rearrangement uses TRBV11-2 and TRBJ1-6, with 10 bases aligning to TRBD1. Germline CDR1 SGHAT, CDR2 FQNNGV. V lost 1 base, J lost 7 bases, and 7 bases stayed unmatched. The CDR3 runs 17 residues. CDR3 nucleotide sequence: TGTGCCAGCAGCTTAGTGGGACAGGGGTCTTTAAATTCACCCCTCCACTTT. Protein sequence: CASSLVGQGSLNSPLHF.

The V gene is TRBV5-4, the J gene TRBJ2-7, with D possibly being TRBD1 (5 bases). V was shortened by 2 bases and J by 0 bases, with 6 bases between the two germline ends. The CDR3 runs to 13 residues. Germline loops: CDR1 SGHNT, CDR2 YYREEE (reference sequence). CDR3 protein: CASSFDSSYEQYF. The CDR3 region has the DNA TGTGCCAGCAGCTTCGACAGCTCCTACGAGCAGTACTTC.

The gene calls are TRBV1 and TRBJ2-3; TRBD2 is the table's D call, not checked against the DNA. TRBV1 corresponds to a pseudogene. This CDR3 has 16 residues. DNA of the CDR3: TGCACCAGCAGCCGGCGGCGCGGGAGGGCCGCAGATACGCAGTATTTT. As protein: CTSSRRRGRAADTQYF.

V usage is TRBV7-9 and J usage is TRBJ2-1; D uncertain. CDR1 and CDR2 (germline): SEHNR, FQNEAQ (reference sequence). The ends were cut back, 4 bases at V and 9 bases at J, with 7 bases in the middle. This CDR3 is built from 11 residues. Here the CDR3 reads CASSSLLEQFF. Here the CDR3 DNA reads TGTGCCAGCAGCTCTCTCCTTGAGCAGTTCTTC.

The V call is TRBV28, the J call TRBJ1-2; D remains ambiguous. CDR1 MDHEN and CDR2 SYDVKM come from the germline V gene. V was shortened by 3 bases and J by 6 bases, with 8 bases between the two germline ends. The CDR3 extends over 12 amino acids. DNA of the CDR3: TGTGCCAGCAGTTTTCAGAACCATGGCTACACCTTC. Protein: CASSFQNHGYTF.

CDR3 coding DNA: TGTGCCAGCAGTAGGACAGACGGAGGTGAAAAACTGTTTTTT. The encoded protein is CASSRTDGGEKLFF. The chain employs TRBV3-1 (or the pseudogene TRBV3-2) and TRBJ1-4, with a possible D match to TRBD1 (6 bases). Germline CDR1 reads LGHDT; CDR2 reads YNNKEL (reference sequence). V was shortened by 6 bases and J by 7 bases, with 15 bases between the two germline ends. The CDR3 totals 14 residues.

The rearrangement joins TRBV2 to TRBJ1-2; TRBD1 matches 7 bases. The CDR3 runs 12 residues. V dropped 4 bases and J dropped 8; count of bases not matched to a gene: 4. Looked up from germline, CDR1 is SNHLY and CDR2 is FYNNEI. The CDR3 nucleotides read TGTGCCAGCAGTGGACAAGGGGGCGGCTACACCTTC. Its translation is CASSGQGGGYTF.

CDR3 sequence (DNA): TGCAGTGCTAGTCCGGGGGGCCCATACGAGCAGTACTTC. It encodes CSASPGGPYEQYF. The chain has TRBV20-1 and TRBJ2-7; TRBD2 is a possible D gene (7 bases). Deletions cut 3 bases from V and 4 bases from J, with 13 bases between. The CDR3 spans 13 residues. Germline V gene lookup returns CDR1 DFQATT and CDR2 SNEGSKA (reference sequence).